This passage covers 24 T cell receptor beta chains from one sample sequenced in a study of vaccination and CD4 T cells after COVID-19. TCRdb processed the PCR reads anew with MiXCR; each CDR3 protein has one entry. The sample has around 37,000 distinct CDR3 sequences, 36% seen once; the top ten hold 5.8%. The time point was: late sampling 161 to 241 days after vaccination in three convalescent patients. Source: CD4+ T cells from blood, taken about 7 months after SARS-CoV-2 vaccination. These receptors came from a human donor who had recovered from COVID-19.

This clonotype was seen more than once but under ten times. The J gene is TRBJ2-2, the V gene TRBV7-6; D is unresolved. There are 15 residues in the CDR3. The germline V gene encodes CDR1 SGHVS and CDR2 FNYEAQ. Trimming took 5 bases from V and 4 from J, leaving 14 bases between them. This CDR3 reads CASSQEMGFTGELFF. In DNA, the CDR3 is TGTGCCAGCAGCCAAGAGATGGGGTTCACCGGGGAGCTGTTTTTT.

This clonotype was picked up a small number of times. The rearrangement uses TRBV27 and TRBJ1-2; D might be TRBD1 (5 bases). The V gene's germline CDR1 is MNHEY and CDR2 SMNVEV (reference sequence). CDR3 length equals 13 residues. V dropped 2 bases and J dropped 3 bases, with 7 bases sitting between them. The CDR3 here is CASSLQGYYGYTF. Here the CDR3 DNA reads TGTGCCAGCAGTTTACAGGGATACTATGGCTACACCTTC.

The V gene is TRBV19, the J gene TRBJ2-1; D gene uncertain. Between the trimmed V and J ends, which lost 4 bases and 3 bases, there was a span of 7 bases. Germline CDR1 and CDR2: LNHDA and SQIVND (reference sequence). The CDR3 spans 13 residues. The DNA for the CDR3 is TGTGCCAGTAGTAGGACGGACTACAATGAGCAGTTCTTC. Protein sequence: CASSRTDYNEQFF.

The gene calls are TRBV6-2 or TRBV6-3 and TRBJ1-1, with D hard to call. Germline CDR1 and CDR2: MNHEY and SVGEGT. Trimming pared 6 bases from V and 3 bases from J, leaving 8 bases between. The CDR3 is made up of 12 amino acids. CDR3 in amino acids: CASRWSDTEAFF. CDR3 bases: TGTGCCAGCAGATGGAGTGACACTGAAGCTTTCTTT.

The V call is TRBV6-2 or TRBV6-3, the J call TRBJ2-1; 9 nucleotides agree with TRBD2. This CDR3 contains 15 residues. Germline V gene sequence: CDR1 MNHEY, CDR2 SVGEGT. The J segment lost 7 bases and the V segment lost 3 bases, leaving 7 bases of the junction unmatched. The CDR3 sequence is CASSYWREGPNEQFF. The CDR3 coding sequence is TGTGCCAGCAGTTATTGGCGGGAGGGCCCTAATGAGCAGTTCTTC.

This chain links TRBV12-3 or TRBV12-4 with TRBJ1-2; D is possibly TRBD1 (5 bases). There are 16 residues in the CDR3. Trimming cost V 6 bases and J 3 bases, with 20 bases left between them. CDR3: CASSSRGRGVHYGYTF. As DNA, the CDR3 is TGTGCCAGCAGCTCCCGGGGGAGGGGTGTGCACTATGGCTACACCTTC.

The V call is TRBV28, the J call TRBJ2-3; 9 bases agree with TRBD2. CDR3 length: 14 residues. Germline CDR1 MDHEN, CDR2 SYDVKM. Trimming cost V 1 base and J 7 bases; bases outside gene matches: 3. The CDR3 DNA reads as TGTGCCAGCAGTTTATTACTAGCGGGTAATACGCAGTATTTT. It is translated as CASSLLLAGNTQYF.

The genes are TRBV7-6 and TRBJ2-1; TRBD2 aligns across 9 bases. The CDR3 covers 18 residues. V lost 2 bases, J lost 0 bases, and 8 bases stayed unmatched. Germline-derived CDR1 and CDR2 are SGHVS and FNYEAQ. The chain's CDR3 is CASSLLAGVQSSYNEQFF. Written as DNA, the CDR3 is TGTGCCAGCAGCTTATTAGCGGGAGTCCAGAGCTCCTACAATGAGCAGTTCTTC.

The J gene is TRBJ1-1, the V gene TRBV7-8; D is undetermined. The germline gives CDR1 SGHVS, CDR2 FQNEAQ. V shed 5 bases and J shed 1 base, with 14 bases lying between them. The CDR3 loop spans 15 amino acids. The CDR3 sequence is CASSPSISENTEAFF. The CDR3 DNA reads TGTGCCAGCAGCCCCTCAATCAGTGAGAACACTGAAGCTTTCTTT.

The chain has TRBV6-1 and TRBJ2-1; D not certain. This CDR3 region has 13 residues. The ends were cut back, 5 bases at V and 2 bases at J, with 7 bases in the middle. The germline V gene has CDR1 MNHNS and CDR2 SASEGT. CDR3 nucleotide sequence: TGTGCCAGCAGTACGAGGACCTACAATGAGCAGTTCTTC. This sequence encodes CASSTRTYNEQFF.

The chain has TRBV6-1 and TRBJ2-5, with a weak D call TRBD2 (5 bases). The CDR3 covers 15 residues. Germline CDR1 is MNHNS and CDR2 is SASEGT. Trimming pared 0 bases from V and 5 bases from J, leaving 13 bases between. The DNA for the CDR3 is TGTGCCAGCAGTGAAGCAAGAGGGAGAGGGGAGACCCAGTACTTC. Translated: CASSEARGRGETQYF.

This chain connects TRBV20-1 to TRBJ2-6, with TRBD2 matching over 9 bases. Germline-derived CDR1 and CDR2 are DFQATT and SNEGSKA (reference sequence). V lost 4 bases and J lost 5; bases outside the gene matches: 18. CDR3 length: 19 residues. As DNA, the CDR3 is TGCAGTGCTAATCCCATCAGAGGACTAGCGTTAAGGAGGGCCAACGTCCTGACTTTC. Translating gives CSANPIRGLALRRANVLTF.

The rearrangement links TRBV2 to TRBJ1-6; D might be TRBD1 (6 bases). V dropped 4 bases and J dropped 7 bases, with 20 bases sitting between them. The CDR3 loop spans 17 amino acids. Looked up from germline, CDR1 is SNHLY and CDR2 is FYNNEI. The CDR3 region has the DNA TGTGCCAGCAGTGCACGCCCGGCCAGGGGTGGCAATTCACCCCTCCACTTT. This encodes CASSARPARGGNSPLHF.

The V and J genes are TRBV6-2 or TRBV6-3 and TRBJ2-5; a weak D match, TRBD2 (7 bases). There are 16 residues in the CDR3. Germline V gene data show CDR1 as MNHEY and CDR2 as SVGEGT. The V gene lost 2 bases and the J gene lost 1 base, with 14 bases spanning the gap. CDR3 sequence reads: CASSYDKGGVQETQYF. CDR3 DNA: TGTGCCAGCAGTTACGACAAAGGGGGGGTCCAAGAGACCCAGTACTTC.

The rearrangement uses TRBV20-1 and TRBJ2-3; 7 bases line up with TRBD1. The germline CDR1 and CDR2 sequences are DFQATT and SNEGSKA (reference sequence). The CDR3 runs 13 residues. V lost 7 bases to trimming and J lost 3 bases; unmatched junction nucleotides: 7. CDR3 loop: CSDGDRRTDTQYF. The DNA of the CDR3 is TGCAGTGACGGGGACAGAAGAACAGATACGCAGTATTTT.

The gene calls are TRBV27 and TRBJ1-4; D is perhaps TRBD1 (6 bases). Germline CDR1 reads MNHEY; CDR2 reads SMNVEV (reference sequence). Trimming stripped 3 bases from V and 10 bases from J, with 15 bases between. The CDR3 totals 14 residues. The CDR3 DNA follows: TGTGCCAGCAGTTTCATTGGGGGCAACGGAAAACTGTTTTTT. Translation: CASSFIGGNGKLFF.

The genes are TRBV6-1 and TRBJ1-5, with D unresolved. V was shortened by 1 base and J by 6 bases, with 7 bases between the two germline ends. Germline V lookup: CDR1 MNHNS, CDR2 SASEGT. The CDR3 is made up of 13 amino acids. The DNA for the CDR3 is TGTGCCAGCAGTGAAGAGCTATTTCAGCCCCAGCATTTT. The encoded protein is CASSEELFQPQHF.

V and J are TRBV27 and TRBJ2-7; 7 bases match TRBD1. The CDR3 is 13 amino acids. Looked up from germline, CDR1 is MNHEY and CDR2 is SMNVEV (reference sequence). J was trimmed by 2 bases and V by 5 bases; bases with no gene match: 3. The CDR3 bases are TGTGCCAGCAGTCGGACAGGACCCTACGAGCAGTACTTC. Amino acids: CASSRTGPYEQYF.

This chain links TRBV6-1 with TRBJ1-2, with D perhaps TRBD1 (5 bases). CDR3 length: 16 amino acids. V was trimmed by 8 bases and J by 2 bases, leaving 21 bases between them. The germline CDR1 and CDR2 sequences are MNHNS and SASEGT. The CDR3 DNA follows: TGTGCCAGCCCCAGAGGGATGGGCAGGGTGAACTATGGCTACACCTTC. Translated: CASPRGMGRVNYGYTF.

The genes are TRBV27 and TRBJ2-1; possible D gene TRBD2, 7 bases. Germline V gene lookup returns CDR1 MNHEY and CDR2 SMNVEV (reference sequence). V dropped 8 bases and J dropped 10 bases, with 21 bases sitting between them. The CDR3 totals 14 residues. The CDR3 reads CASGHRDNGREQFF. Here the CDR3 DNA reads TGTGCCAGCGGCCACAGGGACAACGGGAGGGAGCAGTTCTTC.

The rearrangement uses TRBV6-1 and TRBJ2-1; 14 bases match TRBD2. The V gene's germline CDR1 is MNHNS and CDR2 SASEGT. CDR3 length: 17 amino acids. V trimming: 0 bases; J trimming: 7 bases; junction bases outside the gene matches: 5. The CDR3, as DNA: TGTGCCAGCAGTGAAGCTGCCGGACTAGCGGGAGGAAATGAGCAGTTCTTC. Encoded protein: CASSEAAGLAGGNEQFF.

This chain connects TRBV4-2 to TRBJ1-5; the D gene is possibly TRBD1 (6 bases). V was shortened by 1 base and J by 5 bases, with 15 bases between the two germline ends. This CDR3 has 16 residues. Germline CDR1 is LGHNA and CDR2 is YNFKEQ. The CDR3 here is CASSQVLLSGDQPQHF. The CDR3 DNA reads as TGTGCCAGCAGCCAAGTTTTGTTGTCAGGGGATCAGCCCCAGCATTTT.

The V and J genes are TRBV24-1 and TRBJ2-1; the match to TRBD2 covers 12 bases. The germline CDR1 and CDR2 sequences are KGHDR and SFDVKD. Trimming removed 2 bases from V and 7 bases from J; junction bases left unmatched: 5. This CDR3 has 16 amino acids. The CDR3 here is CATSDSLAGGLNEQFF. For the CDR3, the DNA is TGTGCCACCAGTGATTCTCTAGCGGGAGGGTTAAATGAGCAGTTCTTC.

This chain links TRBV6-1 with TRBJ2-1; D uncertain. This CDR3 is 10 amino acids long. Looked up from germline, CDR1 is MNHNS and CDR2 is SASEGT. V lost 6 bases to trimming and J lost 12 bases, with 9 bases between them. The CDR3 DNA sequence: TGTGCCAGCAGCGTATCCGGGCAGTTCTTC. This sequence encodes CASSVSGQFF.